The TCR beta chain described here comes from a study of T-cell reconstitution after alpha-beta-depleted transplantation in children. It was with unique molecular identifiers that the TCRbeta library was prepared. TCRdb itself ran the PCR reads through MiXCR, one entry per CDR3 protein. The repertoire consists of a few hundred thousand distinct CDR3 sequences, with 9.7% occurring once and the leading ten covering around 5%. Trimming took off 6 bases at V and 3 bases at J, with 14 bases between the two ends. The CDR3 loop spans 14 amino acids. The germline CDR1 and CDR2 sequences are SEHNR and FQNEAQ (reference sequence). This clonotype was detected ten times or more.

This receptor was taken from a human donor who donated a stem cell graft to a child with SCID. The chain has TRBV7-9 and TRBJ2-5; possibly TRBD1 for D (6 bases). The sample in question was PBMCs from the stem cell graft donor, obtained from the stem cell graft. The CDR3 spells CASSLKYREETQYF. The CDR3 bases are TGTGCCAGCAGTTTAAAATACAGGGAAGAGACCCAGTACTTC. Drawing the rest from reference TRBV7-9 and TRBJ2-5, the complete variable domain is DTGVSQNPRHKITKRGQNVTFRCDPISEHNRLYWYRQTLGQGPEFLTYFQNEAQLEKSRLLSDRFSAERPKGSFSTLEIQRTEQGDSAMYLCASSLKYREETQYFGPGTRLLVL.